These 18 T cell receptor beta chains were all obtained from the same sample, sequenced in a study of blood T cell repertoires in COVID-19. Profiling relied on immunoSEQ multiplex PCR, and the TCRdb table lists in-frame clones only, not all of them. The sample lists around 250,000 clones, around four fifths occurring once. The sequencing input was peripheral blood. These receptors came from a man aged 55-75 years who had recovered from COVID-19.

This clone was observed once. This rearrangement joins TRBV11-1 to TRBJ2-3, with a weak D call TRBD1 (5 bases). The ends were cut back, 2 bases at V and 0 bases at J, with 12 bases in the middle. The germline V gene has CDR1 SGHAT and CDR2 FQDESV (reference sequence). The length of the CDR3 is 16 residues. For the CDR3, the DNA is TGTGCCAGCAGCTTACACAGGACCGAAAGCACAGATACGCAGTATTTT. Translated: CASSLHRTESTDTQYF.

V gene TRBV9 combines with J gene TRBJ1-1; 7 nucleotides agree with TRBD1. The CDR3 is 17 residues long. The germline gives CDR1 SGDLS, CDR2 YYNGEE. The V and J ends lost 2 bases and 0 bases, in that order; junction bases with no gene match: 10. CDR3 residues: CASSVTGDSDLNTEAFF. DNA of the CDR3: TGTGCCAGCAGCGTTACCGGGGACAGCGACCTGAACACTGAAGCTTTCTTT.

The chain is built from TRBV28 and TRBJ1-5; 10 bases align to TRBD1. CDR3 length: 14 amino acids. Germline assignment: CDR1 MDHEN and CDR2 SYDVKM. The ends lost 7 bases at V and 5 bases at J; junction bases unmatched: 5. The DNA for the CDR3 is TGTGCCAGCACCCCGGACAGGGGGGATCAGCCCCAGCATTTT. Its protein product is CASTPDRGDQPQHF.

The chain joins TRBV11-2 to TRBJ2-1; D is unclear. V dropped 4 bases and J dropped 1 base, with 14 bases sitting between them. CDR1 is SGHAT and CDR2 is FQNNGV in the germline V gene. This CDR3 is 16 amino acids long. This chain's CDR3 is CASSSTRLSSYNEQFF. As DNA, the CDR3 is TGTGCCAGCAGCTCAACCCGACTCTCATCCTACAATGAGCAGTTCTTC.

The chain's CDR3 is CASKLAENTGELFF. The CDR3 nucleotides are TGCGCCAGCAAACTAGCGGAGAACACCGGGGAGCTGTTTTTT. J is TRBJ2-2 and V is TRBV10-1; TRBD2 agrees at 8 bases. The trim removed 7 bases at V and 1 base at J, leaving 2 bases unmatched. Germline values: CDR1 WNHNN, CDR2 SYGVQD (reference sequence). The CDR3 sequence is 14 residues long.

The V call is TRBV6-1, the J call TRBJ2-3; 7 nucleotides match TRBD2. With V trimmed by 0 bases and J by 4 bases, 7 bases remained unmatched. Germline-derived CDR1 and CDR2 are MNHNS and SASEGT. The CDR3 runs to 16 residues. The CDR3 spells CASSEAGGGGPDTQYF. For the CDR3, the DNA is TGTGCCAGCAGTGAAGCAGGCGGGGGAGGACCAGATACGCAGTATTTT.

The rearrangement uses TRBV2 and TRBJ2-7; tentative D call: TRBD2 (5 bases). The length of the CDR3 is 15 residues. Germline lookup yields CDR1 SNHLY and CDR2 FYNNEI. The ends were cut back, 8 bases at V and 3 bases at J, with 20 bases in the middle. CDR3 DNA sequence: TGTGCCAGCCTCAAGGAGATCCCAGCGGTCTACGAGCAGTACTTC. Its protein product is CASLKEIPAVYEQYF.

This rearrangement joins TRBV5-4 to TRBJ1-1; 9 bases align to TRBD1. The germline CDR1 and CDR2 sequences are SGHNT and YYREEE (reference sequence). The CDR3 is made up of 15 amino acids. V shed 1 base and J 4 bases; nucleotides not matched to a gene: 5. The CDR3 protein is CASSLPDRGSTEAFF. The CDR3 coding sequence is TGTGCCAGCAGCTTGCCGGACAGGGGCTCCACTGAAGCTTTCTTT.

The V and J genes are TRBV9 and TRBJ2-1, with D perhaps TRBD2 (6 bases). The CDR3 has 15 amino acids. Germline V CDR1 and CDR2: SGDLS, YYNGEE. The V end lost 0 bases, the J end lost 5 bases, and 12 bases lay between the germline ends. The CDR3 DNA follows: TGTGCCAGCAGCGTAGCGTCTAGCGCGAACAATGAGCAGTTCTTC. Translation: CASSVASSANNEQFF.

The gene calls are TRBV7-8 and TRBJ2-7, with 7 bases identical to TRBD2. The germline gives CDR1 SGHVS, CDR2 FQNEAQ. V was clipped by 3 bases and J by 0 bases; unmatched bases: 5. The CDR3 consists of 15 residues. CDR3: CASSFSGPSSYEQYF. The CDR3 DNA reads TGTGCCAGCAGCTTTAGCGGGCCGAGCTCCTACGAGCAGTACTTC.

The chain joins TRBV30 to TRBJ1-2; 12 bases are shared with TRBD1. V dropped 3 bases and J dropped 8; count of bases not matched to a gene: 4. The CDR3 extends over 13 amino acids. Germline values: CDR1 GTSNPN, CDR2 SVGIG (reference sequence). Here the CDR3 reads CAWSRDRGHGYTF. CDR3 bases: TGTGCCTGGAGCCGGGACAGGGGGCACGGCTACACCTTC. Supplemented by reference TRBV30 and TRBJ1-2, the full variable domain reads SQTIHQWPATLVQPVGSPLSLECTVEGTSNPNLYWYRQAAGRGLQLLFYSVGIGQISSEVPQNLSASRPQDRQFILSSKKLLLSDSGFYLCAWSRDRGHGYTFGSGTRLTVV.

The table lists this clone with a few counts. The gene calls are TRBV7-8 and TRBJ1-1; D may be TRBD1 (6 bases). Trimming cost V 5 bases and J 5 bases, with 18 bases left between them. Germline V lookup: CDR1 SGHVS, CDR2 FQNEAQ. The CDR3 has 15 amino acids. The CDR3 DNA reads TGTGCCAGCAGCCCTATGGTAGGGGGAATGACTGAAGCTTTCTTT. It is translated as CASSPMVGGMTEAFF. Full variable domain (missing parts from reference TRBV7-8 and TRBJ1-1): GAGVSQSPRYKVAKRGQDVALRCDPISGHVSLFWYQQALGQGPEFLTYFQNEAQLDKSGLPSDRFFAERPEGSVSTLKIQRTQQEDSAVYLCASSPMVGGMTEAFFGQGTRLTVV.

This chain uses TRBV12-5 with TRBJ1-1, with 8 bases fitting TRBD1. Germline V lookup: CDR1 LGHNT, CDR2 FRNRAP. The length of the CDR3 is 15 residues. J gave up 2 bases and V 6 bases, and 8 bases lay outside the gene matches. The CDR3 loop is CASGVGGQVNTEAFF. The CDR3 DNA sequence: TGTGCTAGTGGAGTTGGGGGACAGGTAAACACTGAAGCTTTCTTT.

V usage is TRBV10-3 and J usage is TRBJ2-7; D is ambiguous. The germline V gene encodes CDR1 ENHRY and CDR2 SYGVKD. The CDR3 has 13 amino acids. Trimming shortened V by 5 bases and J by 7 bases, and 15 bases separated the two germline ends. The CDR3 DNA sequence: TGTGCCATCAGTAGCACAGTATTCGGAGAGCAGTACTTC. This codes for CAISSTVFGEQYF.

V and J are TRBV5-4 and TRBJ2-7; 9 bases are shared with TRBD1. CDR3 length: 13 residues. V lost 3 bases to trimming and J lost 7 bases; unmatched junction nucleotides: 5. Per the germline V gene, CDR1 is SGHNT and CDR2 is YYREEE (reference sequence). The CDR3 protein is CASSWDRAREQYF. CDR3 nucleotides: TGTGCCAGCAGCTGGGACAGGGCAAGGGAGCAGTACTTC.

The chain has TRBV5-1 and TRBJ2-1, with TRBD2 matching over 8 bases. The ends lost 4 bases at V and 3 bases at J; junction bases unmatched: 6. The CDR3 covers 15 residues. Per the germline V gene, CDR1 is SGHRS and CDR2 is YFSETQ. The CDR3 loop is CASSPPGGRYNEQFF. Written as DNA, the CDR3 is TGCGCCAGCAGCCCGCCGGGGGGGCGCTACAATGAGCAGTTCTTC.

The chain employs TRBV7-2 and TRBJ2-1, with TRBD2 as a possible D gene (5 bases). Trimming stripped 5 bases from V and 8 bases from J, with 13 bases between. The CDR3 totals 13 residues. Germline CDR1 is SGHTA and CDR2 is FQGNSA. The CDR3 DNA reads TGTGCCAGCAGCGCGGGCAACATCGATGAGCAGTTCTTC. The encoded protein is CASSAGNIDEQFF.

V is TRBV27 and J is TRBJ2-2; D not resolved. Deletions cut 4 bases from V and 8 bases from J, with 20 bases between. Germline loops: CDR1 MNHEY, CDR2 SMNVEV (reference sequence). The CDR3 loop spans 16 amino acids. The CDR3 sequence: CASSWLLFGQTGELFF. The CDR3 region has the DNA TGTGCCAGCAGTTGGCTCCTGTTTGGGCAGACGGGGGAGCTGTTTTTT.